Sequencing of this T cell receptor beta chain was carried out in a study of shared clonotypes between healthy human individuals. CDR1 is SGHRS, CDR2 YFSETQ, per germline. The CDR3 has 15 residues. The trim removed 4 bases at V and 7 bases at J, leaving 13 bases unmatched. Over several immunoSEQ plates, each subset's genomic DNA was distributed in even portions. Original data processing: Junction-only immunoSEQ sequences carried no quality scores, so filtering differed. The assay was immunoSEQ multiplex PCR, and TCRdb's table has in-frame clones only and misses some. That table is the source of V, J and clone size, and D and trimming were worked out from the DNA. The sample has about 480,000 clones, roughly 79% seen once.

This sequence originates from a woman aged 40 to 49 in good health. Some clones in this sample may be carry-over from other donors' samples. The chain couples TRBV5-1 to TRBJ2-7, with 8 bases identical to TRBD1. Sequencing input: PBMCs. Here the CDR3 DNA reads TGCGCCAGCAGCCACGGGGCAGGGGGCTCAAGGGAGCAGTACTTC. Protein product: CASSHGAGGSREQYF.